This T cell receptor beta chain is from a study of blood T cell repertoires in COVID-19. Original processing notes: Reference gene primers were amplified, and this amplification served to estimate nucleated cell counts. Method: immunoSEQ multiplex PCR; TCRdb's copy keeps in-frame clones and lacks some. V, J and clone size derive from that table, while D and trimming were established from the DNA sequence. Among 150,000 to 200,000 clones, around 80% were seen once, and the ten largest hold around 20%. The CDR3 covers 13 residues. Losses at the gene ends were 4 bases for V and 9 bases for J; bases not matched to a gene: 3. The V gene's germline CDR1 is SGHVS and CDR2 FQNEAQ.

The receptor comes from a woman of 80 years or more with acute or convalescent COVID-19. Sequencing was performed on peripheral blood. J is TRBJ2-1 and V is TRBV7-8; TRBD1 matches 10 bases. The CDR3 is CASSSRTGGEQFF. The CDR3 DNA is TGTGCCAGCAGCTCCCGGACAGGGGGTGAGCAGTTCTTC.